The following is a T cell receptor beta chain sequence with its context. The source of the sample is a study of cytomegalovirus exposure and HLA in healthy donors. Study context: The study's early data release held roughly 90 million unique TCRs from HLA-typed donors.

The primer mix had 60 Vbeta and 13 Jbeta primers. Here immunoSEQ multiplex PCR was the method, and the copy in TCRdb shows in-frame clones only, minus some. The table lists around 140,000 clones, about four fifths of them singletons. Germline V gives CDR1 SQVTM, CDR2 ANQGSEA. CDR3 length: 15 amino acids. Trimming shortened V by 3 bases and J by 0 bases, and 15 bases separated the two germline ends. The chain is built from TRBV29-1 and TRBJ2-7, with TRBD1 as a possible D gene (6 bases). The sequence derives from a male donor in good health and CMV-seronegative. Sequencing was performed on PBMCs. DNA for the CDR3: TGCAGCGTTGACGGAACAGGGACCCTCTCCTACGAGCAGTACTTC. It encodes CSVDGTGTLSYEQYF.